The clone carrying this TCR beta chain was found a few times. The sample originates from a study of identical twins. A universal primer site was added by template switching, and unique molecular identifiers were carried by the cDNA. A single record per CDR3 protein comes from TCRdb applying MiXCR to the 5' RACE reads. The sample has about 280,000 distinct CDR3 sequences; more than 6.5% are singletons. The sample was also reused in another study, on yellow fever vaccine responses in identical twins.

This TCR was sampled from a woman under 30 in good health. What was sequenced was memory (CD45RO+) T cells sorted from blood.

The CDR3 loop reads CASSFSPLSTNTEAFF. CDR3 coding DNA: TGTGCCAGCAGCTTTTCACCATTATCAACGAACACTGAAGCTTTCTTT. This chain connects TRBV5-6 to TRBJ1-1; the D is unclear. This CDR3 is 16 amino acids long. Germline V gene lookup returns CDR1 SGHDT and CDR2 YYEEEE. V lost 2 bases and J 1 base, leaving 15 bases between the germline ends. Based on the CDR3 plus reference TRBV5-6 and TRBJ1-1, the full variable domain is DAGVTQSPTHLIKTRGQQVTLRCSPKSGHDTVSWYQQALGQGPQFIFQYYEEEERQRGNFPDRFSGHQFPNYSSELNVNALLLGDSALYLCASSFSPLSTNTEAFFGQGTRLTVV.